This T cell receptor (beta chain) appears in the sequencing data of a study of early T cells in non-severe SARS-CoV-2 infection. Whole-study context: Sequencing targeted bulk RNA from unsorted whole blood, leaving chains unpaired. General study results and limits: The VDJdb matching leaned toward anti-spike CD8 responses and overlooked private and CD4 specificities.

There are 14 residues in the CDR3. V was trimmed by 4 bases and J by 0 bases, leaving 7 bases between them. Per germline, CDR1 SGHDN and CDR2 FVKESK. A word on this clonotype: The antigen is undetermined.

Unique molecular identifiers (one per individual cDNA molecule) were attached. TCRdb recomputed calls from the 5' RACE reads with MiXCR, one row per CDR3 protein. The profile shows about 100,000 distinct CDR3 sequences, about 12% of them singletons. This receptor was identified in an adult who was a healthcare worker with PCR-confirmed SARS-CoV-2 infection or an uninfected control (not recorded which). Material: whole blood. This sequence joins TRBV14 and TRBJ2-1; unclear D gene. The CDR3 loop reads CASSPMGSYNEQFF. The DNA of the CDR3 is TGTGCCAGCAGCCCCATGGGCTCCTACAATGAGCAGTTCTTC.